This T cell receptor beta chain was sequenced during a study of beta chain features in type 1 diabetes. Study results and limitations: Naive, central memory and Treg TCRB repertoires appeared more alike in patients than in healthy donors. TCRB CDR3s were moderately but significantly shorter in Type 1 diabetes patients in all four CD4+ subsets. A potential PCR bias toward shorter templates would be equal in patient and control samples.

This CDR3 contains 14 residues. Germline lookup yields CDR1 SGDLS and CDR2 YYNGEE. V trimming: 7 bases; J trimming: 6 bases; junction bases outside the gene matches: 7. This clone occurred a few times. Its cognate antigen is unknown. The whole isolated RNA underwent reverse transcription, so sequencing captured expressed TCRB transcripts. Naive, central memory and regulatory T cell samples yielded about 3.57 million reads on average. Profiling relied on immunoSEQ multiplex PCR, and the TCRdb table lists in-frame clones only, not all of them. The repertoire holds about 340,000 clones, with approximately 13% as singletons.

The V gene is TRBV9, the J gene TRBJ1-1; 12 nucleotides line up with TRBD1. Material: naive CD4+ T cells from blood. This receptor was identified in a woman under 30 with type 1 diabetes. CDR3 sequence (DNA): TGTGCCAGCGGCCCCGGGACAGGGGGCCCTGAAGCTTTCTTT. This translates into CASGPGTGGPEAFF.